This note documents a single TCR beta chain sequence. This sample is part of a study of T cells after yellow fever vaccination. At the level of the study: Where fractions had low cell numbers, libraries were prepared from them with the SMART-Seq v4 Ultra Low Input RNA kit.

TCRdb redid the calling of the 5' RACE reads with MiXCR, one entry per CDR3 protein. The sample has hundreds of thousands of distinct CDR3 sequences, approximately 12% seen once. Germline CDR1 is SGHKS and CDR2 is YYEKEE (reference sequence). The CDR3 has 14 residues. Between the trimmed V and J ends, which lost 4 bases and 0 bases, there was a span of 7 bases. The TCR comes from a young man who received the YFV17D yellow fever vaccine. The sequencing here drew on PBMCs, taken on the day of the yellow fever booster vaccination. This chain links TRBV5-5 with TRBJ2-2; unclear D gene. CDR3 nucleotide sequence: TGTGCCAGCAGCCTAGACTCGAACACCGGGGAGCTGTTTTTT. This translates into CASSLDSNTGELFF.